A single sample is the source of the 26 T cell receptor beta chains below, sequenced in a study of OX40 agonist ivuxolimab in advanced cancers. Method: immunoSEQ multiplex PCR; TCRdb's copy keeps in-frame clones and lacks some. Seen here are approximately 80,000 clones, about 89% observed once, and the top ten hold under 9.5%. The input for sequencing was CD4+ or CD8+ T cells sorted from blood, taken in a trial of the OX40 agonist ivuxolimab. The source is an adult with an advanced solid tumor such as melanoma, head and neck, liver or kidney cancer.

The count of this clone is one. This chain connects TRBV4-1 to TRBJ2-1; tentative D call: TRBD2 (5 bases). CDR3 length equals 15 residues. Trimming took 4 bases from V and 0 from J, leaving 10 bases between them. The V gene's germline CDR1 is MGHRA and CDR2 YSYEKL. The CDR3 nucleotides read TGCGCCAGCAGCCCCAGCGGTAGCTCCTACAATGAGCAGTTCTTC. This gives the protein CASSPSGSSYNEQFF.

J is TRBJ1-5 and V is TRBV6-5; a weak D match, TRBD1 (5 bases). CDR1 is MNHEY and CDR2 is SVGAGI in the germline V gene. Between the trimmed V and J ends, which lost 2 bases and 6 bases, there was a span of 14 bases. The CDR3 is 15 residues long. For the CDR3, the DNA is TGTGCCAGCAGTTACACGGGGGAGGGTGTTCAGCCCCAGCATTTT. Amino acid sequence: CASSYTGEGVQPQHF.

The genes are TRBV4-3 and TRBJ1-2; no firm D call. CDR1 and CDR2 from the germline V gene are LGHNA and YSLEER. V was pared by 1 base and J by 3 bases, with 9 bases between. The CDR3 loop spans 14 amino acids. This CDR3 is CASSQGPDDYGYTF. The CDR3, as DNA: TGCGCCAGCAGCCAAGGCCCGGACGACTATGGCTACACCTTC.

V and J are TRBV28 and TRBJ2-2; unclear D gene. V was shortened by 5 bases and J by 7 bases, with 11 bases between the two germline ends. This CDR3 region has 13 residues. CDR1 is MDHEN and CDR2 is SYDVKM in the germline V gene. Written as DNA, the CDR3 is TGTGCCAGCAGTCCCCTAGTGAACGGGGAGCTGTTTTTT. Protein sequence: CASSPLVNGELFF. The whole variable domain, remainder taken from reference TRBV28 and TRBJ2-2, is DVKVTQSSRYLVKRTGEKVFLECVQDMDHENMFWYRQDPGLGLRLIYFSYDVKMKEKGDIPEGYSVSREKKERFSLILESASTNQTSMYLCASSPLVNGELFFGEGSRLTVL.

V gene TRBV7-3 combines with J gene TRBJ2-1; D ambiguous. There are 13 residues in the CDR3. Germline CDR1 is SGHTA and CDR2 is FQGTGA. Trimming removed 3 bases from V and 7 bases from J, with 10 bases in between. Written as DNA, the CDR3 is TGTGCCAGCAGCTTCAGAGTTCCGAATGAGCAGTTCTTC. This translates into CASSFRVPNEQFF.

CDR3 protein: CASNQHRGRGTEAFF. CDR3 coding DNA: TGTGCCAGCAACCAACACAGGGGGCGCGGGACTGAAGCTTTCTTT. V gene TRBV6-5 combines with J gene TRBJ1-1; the match to TRBD1 covers 9 bases. CDR3 size: 15 residues. Germline V gives CDR1 MNHEY, CDR2 SVGAGI. V was clipped by 7 bases and J by 5 bases; unmatched bases: 11.

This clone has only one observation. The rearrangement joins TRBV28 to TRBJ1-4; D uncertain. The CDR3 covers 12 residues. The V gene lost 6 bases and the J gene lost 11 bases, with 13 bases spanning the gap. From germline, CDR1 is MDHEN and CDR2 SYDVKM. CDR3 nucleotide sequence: TGTGCCAGCAGGCTATCATCTGGTAAACTGTTTTTT. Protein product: CASRLSSGKLFF.

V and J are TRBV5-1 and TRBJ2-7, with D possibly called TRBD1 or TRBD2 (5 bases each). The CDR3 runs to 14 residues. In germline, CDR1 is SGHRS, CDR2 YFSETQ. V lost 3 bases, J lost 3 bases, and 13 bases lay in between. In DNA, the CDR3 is TGCGCCAGCAGCTCGCCGGGACGTAGCTACGAGCAGTACTTC. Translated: CASSSPGRSYEQYF.

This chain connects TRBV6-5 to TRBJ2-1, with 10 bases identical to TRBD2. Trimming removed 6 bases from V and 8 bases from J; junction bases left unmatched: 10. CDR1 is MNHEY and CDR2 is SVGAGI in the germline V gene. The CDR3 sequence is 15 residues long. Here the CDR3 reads CASRPLAGVGHEQFF. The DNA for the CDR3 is TGTGCCAGCAGACCCCTAGCGGGAGTTGGGCATGAGCAGTTCTTC.

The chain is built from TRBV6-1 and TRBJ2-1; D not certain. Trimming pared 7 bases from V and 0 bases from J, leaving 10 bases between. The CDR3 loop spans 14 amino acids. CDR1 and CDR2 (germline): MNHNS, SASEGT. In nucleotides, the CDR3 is TGTGCCAGCAATAGGATGTTCTCCTACAATGAGCAGTTCTTC. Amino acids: CASNRMFSYNEQFF.

CDR3 amino acids: CASSDRGYTEAFF. The CDR3, as DNA: TGTGCCAGCAGTGACAGGGGTTACACTGAAGCTTTCTTT. V is TRBV25-1 and J is TRBJ1-1; possible D gene TRBD1, 6 bases. CDR1 is MGHDK and CDR2 is SYGVNS in the germline V gene. V was shortened by 3 bases and J by 3 bases, with 8 bases between the two germline ends. The CDR3 is 13 residues long. The complete variable domain, with remaining parts taken from reference TRBV25-1 and TRBJ1-1, reads EADIYQTPRYLVIGTGKKITLECSQTMGHDKMYWYQQDPGMELHLIHYSYGVNSTEKGDLSSESTVSRIRTEHFPLTLESARPSHTSQYLCASSDRGYTEAFFGQGTRLTVV.

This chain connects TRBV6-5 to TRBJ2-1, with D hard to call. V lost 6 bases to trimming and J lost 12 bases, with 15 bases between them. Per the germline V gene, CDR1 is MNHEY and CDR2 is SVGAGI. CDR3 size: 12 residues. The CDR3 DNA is TGTGCCAGCAGAACCCCCGGCTTAGGGCAGTTCTTC. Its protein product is CASRTPGLGQFF.

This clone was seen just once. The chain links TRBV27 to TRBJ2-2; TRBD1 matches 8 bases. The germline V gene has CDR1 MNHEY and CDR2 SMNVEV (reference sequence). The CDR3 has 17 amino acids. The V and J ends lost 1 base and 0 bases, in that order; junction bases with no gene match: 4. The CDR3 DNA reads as TGTGCCAGCAGTTTATTCAACAGGGGGTCGAACACCGGGGAGCTGTTTTTT. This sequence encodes CASSLFNRGSNTGELFF.

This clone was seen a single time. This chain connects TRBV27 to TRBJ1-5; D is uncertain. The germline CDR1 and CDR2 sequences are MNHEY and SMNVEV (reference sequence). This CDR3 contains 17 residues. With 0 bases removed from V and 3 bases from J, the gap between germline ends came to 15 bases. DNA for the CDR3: TGTGCCAGCAGTTTATCGGGTTATTTGCCCTACAATCAGCCCCAGCATTTT. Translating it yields CASSLSGYLPYNQPQHF.

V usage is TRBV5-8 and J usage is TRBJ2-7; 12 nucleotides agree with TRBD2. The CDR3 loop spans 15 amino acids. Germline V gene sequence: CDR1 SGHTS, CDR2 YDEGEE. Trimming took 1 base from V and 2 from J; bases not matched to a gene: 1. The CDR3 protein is CASSLTSGRTYEQYV. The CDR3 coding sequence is TGTGCCAGCAGCTTGACTAGCGGGAGGACCTACGAGCAGTACGTC.

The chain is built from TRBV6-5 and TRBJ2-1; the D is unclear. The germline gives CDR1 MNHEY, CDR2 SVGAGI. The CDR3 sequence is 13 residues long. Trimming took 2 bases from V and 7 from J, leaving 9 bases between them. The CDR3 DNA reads TGTGCCAGCAGTTACGGGGTTAGGAATGAGCAGTTCTTC. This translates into CASSYGVRNEQFF.

CDR3 region: CASRATGGYTEAFF. The CDR3 DNA follows: TGTGCCAGCAGAGCAACAGGGGGATACACTGAAGCTTTCTTT. This sequence joins TRBV2 and TRBJ1-1; 8 bases line up with TRBD1. Germline V gives CDR1 SNHLY, CDR2 FYNNEI. The CDR3 consists of 14 residues. J lost 3 bases, V lost 6 bases, and 6 bases had no gene match.

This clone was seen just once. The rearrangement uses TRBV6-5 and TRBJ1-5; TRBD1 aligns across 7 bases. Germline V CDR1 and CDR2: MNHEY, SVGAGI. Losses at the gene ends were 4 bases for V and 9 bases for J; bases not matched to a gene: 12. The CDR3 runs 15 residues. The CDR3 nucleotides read TGTGCCAGCAGTTCGGGACAGAGCTCGGGTTGGCCCCAGCATTTT. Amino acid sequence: CASSSGQSSGWPQHF.

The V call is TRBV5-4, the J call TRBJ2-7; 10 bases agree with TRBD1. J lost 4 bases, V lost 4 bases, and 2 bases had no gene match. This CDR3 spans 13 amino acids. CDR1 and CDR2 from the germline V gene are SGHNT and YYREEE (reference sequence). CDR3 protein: CASSGDRGYEQYF. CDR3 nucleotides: TGTGCCAGCAGCGGGGACAGGGGTTACGAGCAGTACTTC.

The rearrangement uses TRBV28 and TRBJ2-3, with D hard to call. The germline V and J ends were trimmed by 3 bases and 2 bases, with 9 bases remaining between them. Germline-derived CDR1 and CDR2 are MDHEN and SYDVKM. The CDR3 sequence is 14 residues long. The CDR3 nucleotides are TGTGCCAGCAGTTTGTTAGGAGACACAGATACGCAGTATTTT. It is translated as CASSLLGDTDTQYF.

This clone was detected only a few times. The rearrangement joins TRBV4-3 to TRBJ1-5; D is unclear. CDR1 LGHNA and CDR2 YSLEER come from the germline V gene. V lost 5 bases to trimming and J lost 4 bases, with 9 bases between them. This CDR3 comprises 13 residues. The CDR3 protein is CASSSFQNQPQHF. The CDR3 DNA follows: TGCGCCAGCAGCAGCTTTCAGAATCAGCCCCAGCATTTT.

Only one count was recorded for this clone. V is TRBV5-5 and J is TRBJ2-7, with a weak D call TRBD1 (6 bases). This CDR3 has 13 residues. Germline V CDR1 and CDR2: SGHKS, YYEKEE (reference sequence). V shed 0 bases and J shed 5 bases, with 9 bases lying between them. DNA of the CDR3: TGTGCCAGCAGCTTGGTTCAGGGGCACGAGCAGTACGTC. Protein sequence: CASSLVQGHEQYV.

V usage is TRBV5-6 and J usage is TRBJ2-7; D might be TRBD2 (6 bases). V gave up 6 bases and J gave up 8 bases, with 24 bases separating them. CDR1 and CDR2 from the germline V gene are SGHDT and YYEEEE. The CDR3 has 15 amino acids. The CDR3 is CASIDRGTALLKQYF. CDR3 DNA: TGTGCCAGCATCGACCGGGGGACCGCCCTACTTAAGCAGTACTTC.

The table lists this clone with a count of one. In nucleotides, the CDR3 is TGTGCCAGCAGCGTAGTCGCAGCTAGCACAGATACGCAGTATTTT. As protein: CASSVVAASTDTQYF. The chain carries TRBV9 and TRBJ2-3; D unresolved. Between the trimmed V and J ends, which lost 0 bases and 0 bases, there was a span of 8 bases. CDR3 length: 15 amino acids. Germline CDR1 and CDR2: SGDLS and YYNGEE.

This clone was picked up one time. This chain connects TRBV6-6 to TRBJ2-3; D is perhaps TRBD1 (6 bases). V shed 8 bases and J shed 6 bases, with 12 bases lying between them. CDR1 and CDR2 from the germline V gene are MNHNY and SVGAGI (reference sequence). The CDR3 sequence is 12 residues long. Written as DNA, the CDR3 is TGTGCCAGCGGGGGCTCGAGGGATACGCAGTATTTT. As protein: CASGGSRDTQYF.

The CDR3 loop reads CATSRPGQGFYEQYV. CDR3 bases: TGTGCCACCAGCAGGCCGGGACAGGGGTTCTACGAGCAGTACGTC. This sequence joins TRBV15 and TRBJ2-7; 10 nucleotides align to TRBD1. V lost 3 bases and J lost 3; bases outside the gene matches: 5. CDR1 and CDR2 (germline): LNHNV, YYDKDF (reference sequence). CDR3 length: 15 residues.